This T cell receptor beta chain appears in the sequencing data of a study of blood T cells in healthy people across ages. Study-wide results and limits: With age, beta diversity per million T cells declined roughly linearly, significantly by around 43. Diversity estimated from one million T cells was considered an underestimate.

PCR was performed a second time for 7 to 11 cycles using a sample-barcoded 5' primer and a J-beta primer mix. MiXCR, applied by TCRdb to the 5' RACE reads, yields one record per CDR3 protein. Of 1.5 million to 2 million distinct CDR3 sequences listed, 40% to 55% were seen once; the top ten hold more than 2%. As for this clonotype: Its antigen is undetermined.

The CDR3 spans 14 residues. Deletions cut 3 bases from V and 4 bases from J, with 12 bases between. CDR1 and CDR2 (germline): SGHVS, FQNEAQ. Caucasian, healthy and from Russia, the donors were aged between 6 and 90. Each sample yielded at least 6.5 million isolated PBMCs. This receptor was taken from a woman in her forties in good health. The chain combines TRBV7-8 with TRBJ2-5; D unclear. The sequenced sample was blood. The CDR3 spells CASSFPERRETQYF. The CDR3 DNA follows: TGTGCCAGCAGCTTTCCAGAGAGGAGAGAGACCCAGTACTTC.